This TCR beta chain was captured in a study of T-cell memory formation after mild COVID-19. Study results and caveats: Largely, contracting CD4+ clones fell within CM and EM, and contracting CD8+ clones within EMRA. Second-wave clones reaching peak frequency on day 37 lacked confirmed SARS-CoV-2 specificity. From day 15 to 85, contracting clones were balanced between CD4 and CD8, whereas later expanders leaned toward CD4+.

This clonotype was counted only a few times. Its antigen is not known. Constant-segment primers and 5'RACE yielded cDNA libraries for TCR alpha and TCR beta, each carrying sample barcodes and UMIs. TCRdb reprocessed the 5' RACE reads via MiXCR and lists one record per CDR3 protein. The sample records about 110,000 distinct CDR3 sequences, about 18% being singletons. Germline values: CDR1 LGHDT, CDR2 YNNKEL (reference sequence). Deletions cut 3 bases from V and 2 bases from J, with 13 bases between. CDR3 size: 15 residues. The genes are TRBV3-1 and TRBJ1-1, with D possibly being TRBD1 (6 bases). The origin of this receptor is a man in his late teens or twenties who had mild COVID-19 (a few samples of this study predate the infection). Cell type and time point are not known. The material sequenced was PBMCs or a T cell subset sorted from them (not recorded which). The CDR3: CASSHYWTENTEAFF. CDR3 DNA sequence: TGTGCCAGCAGCCATTATTGGACAGAAAACACTGAAGCTTTCTTT.